A selection of T cell receptor beta chains follows, all from one sample in a study of blood T cells in healthy people across ages. TCRdb passed the 5' RACE reads through MiXCR, listing each CDR3 protein once. Among 1.4 million or so distinct CDR3 sequences listed, around 40% were seen once. Source material: blood. All receptors come from a woman younger than 30 in good health. Both conserved end residues are part of each CDR3. D genes are given only for firm matches. Only part of the rows carry a size: once, few, many, or a class if the clone is expanded.

length: 16
V: TRBV11-2
size: .
J: TRBJ2-1
D: .
DNA: TGTGCCAGCAGCCCGGGCACAGGGAAGTCATACAATGAGCAGTTCTTC
CDR3: CASSPGTGKSYNEQFF

length: 15
V: TRBV6-6
size: .
J: TRBJ2-2
D: .
DNA: TGTGCCAGCACCCTCCAACAGGGTCGCACCGGGGAGCTGTTTTTT
CDR3: CASTLQQGRTGELFF

length: 12
V: TRBV6-2/TRBV6-3
size: .
J: TRBJ2-7
D: .
DNA: TGTGCCAGCAGTTATCAGCACAATGAGCAGTACTTC
CDR3: CASSYQHNEQYF

length: 18
V: TRBV4-1
size: once
J: TRBJ2-6
D: .
DNA: TGCGCTAGCAGCCAAGAGGGGGGAGTTAAGTCCGGGGCCAACGTCCTGACTTTC
CDR3: CASSQEGGVKSGANVLTF

length: 16
V: TRBV29-1
size: .
J: TRBJ2-3
D: .
DNA: TGCAGCGTTGAAGATCTGGTGGGGATGAACACAGATACGCAGTATTTT
CDR3: CSVEDLVGMNTDTQYF

length: 14
V: TRBV29-1
size: .
J: TRBJ1-1
D: .
DNA: TGCAGCGTTGATAGGGCCGGCAGGGTTACTGAAGCTTTCTTT
CDR3: CSVDRAGRVTEAFF

length: 14
V: TRBV28
size: .
J: TRBJ2-2
D: .
DNA: TGTGCCAGCAGTCCTGCCCAGAACACCGGGGAGCTGTTTTTT
CDR3: CASSPAQNTGELFF

length: 20
V: TRBV11-2
size: .
J: TRBJ1-2
D: TRBD1
DNA: TGTGCCAGCAGCGCAATCTCGACGACACGGGGACAGCAGTTAAACTATGGCTACACCTTC
CDR3: CASSAISTTRGQQLNYGYTF

length: 12
V: TRBV29-1
size: few
J: TRBJ2-7
D: .
DNA: TGCAGCGTTATGACTGGGGCCTACGAGCAGTACTTC
CDR3: CSVMTGAYEQYF

length: 15
V: TRBV7-9
size: .
J: TRBJ1-2
D: .
DNA: TGTGCCAGCAGCGATTCCGGACGGCTTAACTATGGCTACACCTTC
CDR3: CASSDSGRLNYGYTF

length: 15
V: TRBV28
size: .
J: TRBJ2-7
D: .
DNA: TGTGCCAGCAGTACACCAGGGACACTTAAATACGAGCAGTACTTC
CDR3: CASSTPGTLKYEQYF

length: 15
V: TRBV27
size: .
J: TRBJ2-1
D: .
DNA: TGTGCCAGCAGCCCAAAGACAGGCTCCTACAATGAGCAGTTCTTC
CDR3: CASSPKTGSYNEQFF

length: 14
V: TRBV11-2
size: .
J: TRBJ2-7
D: TRBD1
DNA: TGTGCCAGCAGCCCCTTGACAGGGTACGACGAGCAGTACTTC
CDR3: CASSPLTGYDEQYF

length: 14
V: TRBV7-9
size: once
J: TRBJ1-3
D: .
DNA: TGTGCCAGCAGCCGACAGGCCTCTGGAAACACCATATATTTT
CDR3: CASSRQASGNTIYF

length: 10
V: TRBV29-1
size: .
J: TRBJ1-1
D: .
DNA: TGCAGCGTTGCCTTCACTGAAGCTTTCTTT
CDR3: CSVAFTEAFF

length: 15
V: TRBV27
size: many
J: TRBJ2-3
D: TRBD2
DNA: TGTGCCAGCAGCTTAAGGCTAGCGGGCACAGATACGCAGTATTTT
CDR3: CASSLRLAGTDTQYF

length: 12
V: TRBV20-1
size: .
J: TRBJ1-2
D: .
DNA: TGCAGTGCAAACCCCTCAGGGTCTGGCTACACCTTC
CDR3: CSANPSGSGYTF

length: 14
V: TRBV7-9
size: .
J: TRBJ1-1
D: .
DNA: TGTGCCAGCAGCTTAGAGGTAATAAGTGGACAAGCTTTCTTT
CDR3: CASSLEVISGQAFF

length: 16
V: TRBV5-1
size: .
J: TRBJ1-6
D: TRBD1
DNA: TGCGCCAGCAGCCCCCGACAGGGGTCGACGTATTCACCCCTCCACTTT
CDR3: CASSPRQGSTYSPLHF

length: 15
V: TRBV5-1
size: .
J: TRBJ1-2
D: .
DNA: TGCGCCAGCAGCACCCAACTAGGGAAGAGCTATGGCTACACCTTC
CDR3: CASSTQLGKSYGYTF

length: 11
V: TRBV4-1
size: many
J: TRBJ2-1
D: .
DNA: TGCGCCAGCAGCCAATCGAGTGAGCAGTTCTTC
CDR3: CASSQSSEQFF

length: 15
V: TRBV4-1
size: few
J: TRBJ2-5
D: .
DNA: TGCGCCAGCAGCCAAGAGGAGACGGCACAAGAGACCCAGTACTTC
CDR3: CASSQEETAQETQYF

length: 14
V: TRBV29-1
size: .
J: TRBJ1-2
D: .
DNA: .
CDR3: CSVTPQGPNYGCTF

length: 19
V: TRBV7-6
size: few
J: TRBJ2-1
D: .
DNA: TGTGCCAGCAGCTTAAGTTCGATCCAACGACTAGACAGGTGGAGTGAGCAGTTCTTC
CDR3: CASSLSSIQRLDRWSEQFF

length: 11
V: TRBV12-3/TRBV12-4
size: .
J: TRBJ2-1
D: .
DNA: TGTGCCAGCAGCCAGGGGTGGGGGGAGTTCTTC
CDR3: CASSQGWGEFF

length: 15
V: TRBV6-6
size: .
J: TRBJ2-5
D: TRBD1
DNA: TGTGCTAGCAGTACGGACAGGGGCCGCCAAGAGACCCAGTACTTC
CDR3: CASSTDRGRQETQYF

length: 11
V: TRBV30
size: few
J: TRBJ2-7
D: .
DNA: TGTGCCTGGACAGGTTCCTACGAGCAGTACTTC
CDR3: CAWTGSYEQYF

length: 15
V: TRBV6-5
size: .
J: TRBJ2-2
D: .
DNA: TGTGCCAGCAGTTACTTCCGAACGAACACCGGGGAGCTGTTTTTT
CDR3: CASSYFRTNTGELFF

length: 13
V: TRBV14
size: .
J: TRBJ2-5
D: .
DNA: TGTGCCAGCGGTATGAGTGGCCAAGAGACCCAGTACTTC
CDR3: CASGMSGQETQYF

length: 13
V: TRBV6-6
size: once
J: TRBJ2-3
D: .
DNA: TGTGCCAGCACCCGGGAACTAACAGATACGCAGTATTTT
CDR3: CASTRELTDTQYF

length: 13
V: TRBV2
size: few
J: TRBJ2-7
D: .
DNA: TGTGCCAGCAGTGTGTCACTATACTACGAGCAGTACTTC
CDR3: CASSVSLYYEQYF

length: 14
V: TRBV2
size: once
J: TRBJ1-2
D: .
DNA: TGTGCCAGCAGGGAAGCGGATCCTAACTATGGCTACACCTTC
CDR3: CASREADPNYGYTF